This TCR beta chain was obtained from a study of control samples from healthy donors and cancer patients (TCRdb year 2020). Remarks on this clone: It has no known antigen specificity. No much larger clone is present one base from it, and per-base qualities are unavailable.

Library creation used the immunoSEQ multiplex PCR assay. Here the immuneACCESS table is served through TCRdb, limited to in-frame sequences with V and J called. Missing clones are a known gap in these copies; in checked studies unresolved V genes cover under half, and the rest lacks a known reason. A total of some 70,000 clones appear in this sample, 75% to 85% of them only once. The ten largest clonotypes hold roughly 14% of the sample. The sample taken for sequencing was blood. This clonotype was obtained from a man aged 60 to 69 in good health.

In nucleotide form, the sequence is TGTGCCAGCAGCGCAGGGGCCTACGAGCAGTACTTC. It codes for CASSAGAYEQYF. The sequence joins TRBV6-5 to TRBJ2-7, with TRBD1 tentatively as D gene (6 bases match). The germline V gene supplies CDR1 MNHEY and CDR2 SVGAGI. The CDR3 spans 12 residues, from the cysteine through the phenylalanine. Just the 36-base CDR3 DNA is kept, in frame starting at base 1. V is cut by 6 bases and J by 2 bases, and the space between the germline ends is 8 bases.